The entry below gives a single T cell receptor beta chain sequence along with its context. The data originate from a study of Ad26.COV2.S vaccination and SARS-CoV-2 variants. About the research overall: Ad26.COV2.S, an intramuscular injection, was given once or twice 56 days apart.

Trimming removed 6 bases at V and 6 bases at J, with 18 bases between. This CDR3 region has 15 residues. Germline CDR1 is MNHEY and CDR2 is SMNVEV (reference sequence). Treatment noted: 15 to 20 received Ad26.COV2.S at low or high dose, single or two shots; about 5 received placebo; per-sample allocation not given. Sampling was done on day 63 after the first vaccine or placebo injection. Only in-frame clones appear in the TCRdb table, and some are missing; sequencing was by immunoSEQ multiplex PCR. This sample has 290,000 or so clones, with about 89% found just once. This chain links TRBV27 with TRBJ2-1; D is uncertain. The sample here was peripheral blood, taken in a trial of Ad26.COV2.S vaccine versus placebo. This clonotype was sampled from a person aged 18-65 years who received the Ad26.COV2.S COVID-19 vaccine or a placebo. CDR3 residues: CASRPRATGPNEQFF. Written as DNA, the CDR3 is TGTGCCAGCAGGCCTCGGGCTACCGGGCCCAATGAGCAGTTCTTC.